This T cell receptor beta chain originates from a study of T cell changes during pregnancy in multiple sclerosis. The method was immunoSEQ multiplex PCR; TCRdb's version includes in-frame clones alone and lacks a portion of them. Counted here are about 38,000 clones, approximately 91% occurring once; the ten biggest clones make up roughly 12%. This clone was picked up one time. The CDR3 is 13 residues long. Germline CDR1 and CDR2: LNHDA and SQIVND (reference sequence). V was shortened by 7 bases and J by 6 bases, with 15 bases between the two germline ends. The chain combines TRBV19 with TRBJ1-2, with D possibly being TRBD1 (6 bases). This sequence was found in a female donor with multiple sclerosis, enrolled in a pregnancy study. The sequencing used CD8+ T cells from peripheral blood mononuclear cells, collected after pregnancy. Written as DNA, the CDR3 is TGTGCCAGTAATGGCAGGGGAATGGATGGCTACACCTTC. It specifies CASNGRGMDGYTF.